This T cell receptor beta chain emerged from a study of OX40 agonist ivuxolimab in advanced cancers. A word on this clone: Antigen specificity is unknown.

This table comes from immunoSEQ multiplex PCR, and its TCRdb copy is limited to in-frame clones, with some not included. There are tens of thousands of clones in the sample; less than 85% occur only once, and less than 0.6% lies in the top ten. Peripheral blood came from all dose cohorts at three timepoints. The CDR3 is 17 amino acids. V lost 0 bases to trimming and J lost 7 bases; unmatched junction nucleotides: 12. Germline V CDR1 and CDR2: SEHNR, FQNEAQ (reference sequence). Study-wide findings and caveats: In the 0.1 to 3.0 mg/kg range, CD4+ and CD8+ blood T cells had expanded clonally by week 6.

The sequencing used CD4+ or CD8+ T cells sorted from blood, collected in a trial of the OX40 agonist ivuxolimab. The chain couples TRBV7-9 to TRBJ1-2, with 9 bases matching TRBD1. The clonotype comes from an adult with an advanced solid tumor such as melanoma, head and neck, liver or kidney cancer. In DNA form, the CDR3 reads TGTGCCAGCAGCTTAGCCTACATTACAGGGGGCGTCATTGGCTACACCTTC. Translation gives CASSLAYITGGVIGYTF.